This T cell receptor (beta chain) stems from a study of blood T cell repertoires in COVID-19. Study overall: Samples came from the United States, Italy and Spain, spanning acute and convalescent COVID-19. In each case, the material was cDNA or gDNA derived from T cells, B-cell-depleted T cells, or PBMCs.

With 3 bases removed from V and 0 bases from J, the gap between germline ends came to 9 bases. The CDR3 has 15 amino acids. Germline-derived CDR1 and CDR2 are SGHTA and FQGNSA. In the authors' workflow: Scientists estimated how many nucleated cells there were by amplifying reference gene primers. Here immunoSEQ multiplex PCR was the method, and the copy in TCRdb shows in-frame clones only, minus some. V, J and clone size are taken as reported in that table, and D and trimming were inferred from the DNA itself. Of approximately 200,000 clones listed, around 86% are singletons. The rearrangement links TRBV7-2 to TRBJ1-3, with D tentatively TRBD1 (6 bases). The sequence was obtained from a man aged 50-59 years with acute or convalescent COVID-19. The sample taken for sequencing was peripheral blood. The DNA for the CDR3 is TGTGCCAGCAGCTTCGCAGGGGCCTCTGGAAACACCATATATTTT. This encodes CASSFAGASGNTIYF.